In its sample, the clone carrying this TCR beta chain was seen many times. Its antigen is unidentified. These data originate in a study of T cells in Graves' hyperthyroidism and ophthalmopathy. Study overall: Before any treatment, at initial diagnosis, peripheral blood was collected.

The CDR3 contains 13 residues. Between the trimmed V and J ends, which lost 2 bases and 9 bases, there was a span of 11 bases. The germline gives CDR1 KGHSH, CDR2 LQKENI. TCR beta CDR3 regions were amplified from RNA. The HTBI set primed first-round TCR CDR3 RT-PCR. TCRdb reprocessed the multiplex PCR reads via MiXCR and lists one record per CDR3 protein. The data hold around 420,000 distinct CDR3 sequences, with roughly 13% observed a single time. Study findings and constraints: Ophthalmopathy, which appeared later, was predicted by the model a median approximately 6 months before onset.

If no ophthalmopathy progression occurred within 18 months, Graves' hyperthyroidism was stable. The chain combines TRBV18 with TRBJ1-3; D uncertain. The source material was blood. The source is a woman aged 18-30 years with Graves' hyperthyroidism. As DNA, the CDR3 is TGTGCCAGCTCACCAAGCGGCTCGCCCACCATATATTTT. It translates to CASSPSGSPTIYF.